A single T cell receptor beta chain is shown here with its context. This clonotype was seen more than once but under ten times. Its antigen is currently not known. No base qualities exist here, and no much larger clone lies one base off it. Ficoll-Paque density gradient centrifugation was the method used to isolate PBMCs. Sequencing relied on an Illumina NovaSeq 6000. TCRalpha and TCRbeta cDNA libraries were constructed by 5'RACE with constant-segment primers, with sample barcodes and unique molecular identifiers being introduced. RNA was extracted from every sample with Trizol reagent. The libraries were amplified in two PCR steps, and the second step added a second sample barcode and Illumina TruSeq adapters. Sequencing of the libraries was done on an Illumina NovaSeq, producing 2 x 150 bp paired-end reads. Regarding the original processing steps: The reads were demultiplexed and collapsed into UMI-guided consensus sequences using migec v1.2.7. Using mixcr v2.1.11, the UMI consensuses were aligned to TRA and TRB V and J templates and assembled into clonotypes. Clonotypes were classified as expanded or contracted when called significant by both edgeR and NoisET, with noise models trained on biological replicates. For edgeR calls, the cutoffs were a false discovery rate-adjusted p below 0.01 and a log2 fold-change threshold of 1. As an exploratory analysis of dynamics, PCA with hierarchical clustering was applied to max-normalized trajectories of the 1000 most abundant clonotypes. Separately sequenced CD4+ and CD8+ repertoires were used to assign a CD4 or CD8 phenotype to each responding clone. The raw public data were reprocessed by TCRdb itself: fastp quality trimming at Q25, MiXCR clonotype calling, in-frame beta chains only. Rows matching on CDR3 protein sequence are summarized as one entry with the most common DNA and genes. TCRdb's processing, not the authors' own work, is the source of the V and J calls. In all, the sample holds approximately 240,000 distinct CDR3 sequences, and around 17% of those were seen once. In total, the top ten clones hold 3% to 4.5% of the sample.

From the germline V gene, CDR1 is SGHTA and CDR2 is FQGTGA. V sheds 2 bases and J sheds 2 bases, leaving 17 bases between their ends. Reading from cysteine to phenylalanine, the CDR3 counts 17 amino acids. CDR3 DNA only is kept here, 51 bases in frame from base 1. The sample belongs to a study of T-cell memory formation after mild COVID-19 (dated by TCRdb to about 2021). Regarding the research as a whole: TCR sequence clusters from the two donors were largely donor specific. In a couple of donors, T-cell clones that expanded and contracted after mild COVID-19 were followed by sequencing TCRalpha and TCRbeta repertoires longitudinally. The cohort was made up of two young adult volunteers, one female and one male, who were previously healthy.

General conclusions and limits of the study: SARS-CoV-2 specificity was not confirmed for the second-wave clones peaking on day 37. Contracting CD4+ clones appeared mostly in the CM and EM memory subsets, whereas CD8+ clones were enriched in EMRA. Some responding clones were found in pre-infection memory, which suggests that pre-existing cross-reactive memory T cells took part in the SARS-CoV-2 response. From day 15 to 85, contracting clones showed balanced CD4/CD8 phenotypes, whereas a second wave of clones that expanded from day 15 to 37 leaned towards CD4+. Only a couple of mild cases were covered by the study, and larger cohorts that include severe cases with pre-infection samples were considered necessary.

This TCR derives from a man in his late teens or twenties who had mild COVID-19 (a few samples of this study predate the infection). The sample titles of this study are shuffled in the database, so cell type and time point are left out; the donor was told from shared clones. The V gene is TRBV7-3 and the J gene is TRBJ2-3, with TRBD2 as a weak D call on 5 bases. The sequenced sample consisted of PBMCs or a T cell subset sorted from them (not recorded which). The CDR3 here reads CASSLGGPLRDTDTQYF. In nucleotide form, the sequence is TGTGCCAGCAGCTTAGGAGGACCCCTAAGGGACACAGATACGCAGTATTTT.